This TCR beta chain was recorded in a study of T cell changes during pregnancy in multiple sclerosis. Sequencing used immunoSEQ multiplex PCR; TCRdb keeps in-frame clones, though not all of them. The table shows over 100,000 clones, with 90% to 95% occurring only once. Germline trimming cut 5 bases from V and 14 bases from J; bases unmatched to any gene: 16. This CDR3 has 16 amino acids. Germline V CDR1 and CDR2: SGHTA, FQGTGA. The chain employs TRBV7-3 and TRBJ2-1, with TRBD2 matching 12 bases. The sequencing here drew on peripheral blood, taken in the third trimester of pregnancy. This TCR derives from a female donor with multiple sclerosis, enrolled in a pregnancy study. The CDR3 nucleotides are TGTGCCAGCAGCATAAACTCCCCGCTAGCGGGAGGGCCGGAGTTCTTC. Its protein is CASSINSPLAGGPEFF.